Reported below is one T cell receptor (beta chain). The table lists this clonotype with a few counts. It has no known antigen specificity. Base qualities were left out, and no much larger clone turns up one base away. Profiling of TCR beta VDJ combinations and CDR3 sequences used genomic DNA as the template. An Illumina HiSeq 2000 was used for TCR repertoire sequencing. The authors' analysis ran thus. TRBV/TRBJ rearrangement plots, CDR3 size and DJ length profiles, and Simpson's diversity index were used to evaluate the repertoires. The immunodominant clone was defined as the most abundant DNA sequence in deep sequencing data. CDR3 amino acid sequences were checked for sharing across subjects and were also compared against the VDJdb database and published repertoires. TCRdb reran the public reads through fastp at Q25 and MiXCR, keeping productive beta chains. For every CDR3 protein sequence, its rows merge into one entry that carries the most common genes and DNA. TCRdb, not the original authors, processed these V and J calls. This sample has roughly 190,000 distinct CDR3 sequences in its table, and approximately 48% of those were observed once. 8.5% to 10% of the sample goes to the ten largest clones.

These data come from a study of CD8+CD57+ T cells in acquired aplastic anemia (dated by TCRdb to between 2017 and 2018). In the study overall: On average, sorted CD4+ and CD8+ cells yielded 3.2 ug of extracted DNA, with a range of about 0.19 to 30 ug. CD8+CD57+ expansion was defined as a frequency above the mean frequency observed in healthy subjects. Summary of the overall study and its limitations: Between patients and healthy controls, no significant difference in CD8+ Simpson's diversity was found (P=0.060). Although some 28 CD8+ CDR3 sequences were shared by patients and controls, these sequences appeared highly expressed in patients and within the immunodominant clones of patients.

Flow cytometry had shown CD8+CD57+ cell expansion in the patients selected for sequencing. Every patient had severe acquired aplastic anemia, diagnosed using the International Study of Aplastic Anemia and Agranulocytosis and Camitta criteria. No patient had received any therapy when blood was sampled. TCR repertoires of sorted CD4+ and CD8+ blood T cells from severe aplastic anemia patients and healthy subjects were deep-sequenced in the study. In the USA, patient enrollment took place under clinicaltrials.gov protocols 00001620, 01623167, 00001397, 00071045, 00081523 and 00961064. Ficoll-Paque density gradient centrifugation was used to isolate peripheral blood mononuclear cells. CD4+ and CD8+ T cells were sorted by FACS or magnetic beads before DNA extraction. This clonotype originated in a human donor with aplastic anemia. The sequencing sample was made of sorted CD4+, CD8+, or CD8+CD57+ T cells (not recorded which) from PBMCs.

The DNA sequence is as follows: TGCAGTGCTAGGGACAGGGTTGGCTACACCTTC. The translation is CSARDRVGYTF. This chain joins TRBV20-1 to TRBJ1-2; 8 bases in the junction line up with TRBD1. After removal of 3 bases from V and 7 bases from J, the junction retains 1 base not matched to a gene. As encoded in the germline V gene (reference sequence), CDR1 is DFQATT while CDR2 is SNEGSKA. The cysteine opens and the phenylalanine closes a CDR3 of 11 amino acids. Just the 33-base CDR3 DNA is kept, in frame starting at base 1.